This entry features one TCR beta chain sequence. Its specificity is unknown. cDNA synthesis used the whole RNA isolate, giving expressed TCRB sequences. Mean read depth for naive, central memory and regulatory T cell samples was around 3.5 million reads. TCRdb keeps only in-frame clones here, not all; method: immunoSEQ multiplex PCR. The repertoire holds approximately 160,000 clones, with roughly 9% as singletons. The data were obtained in a study of beta chain features in type 1 diabetes. Study-level findings and limits: Overrepresentation of cells with high TCR expression could result from cDNA sequencing.

The sequencing sample was made of central memory CD4+ T cells from blood. The receptor comes from a woman under 30 in good health.

CDR3 protein: CASSLWSGGSYEQYF. CDR3 in DNA: TGTGCCAGCAGCTTATGGAGCGGGGGGTCCTACGAGCAGTACTTC. The genes are TRBV7-3 and TRBJ2-7; 9 bases agree with TRBD2. With V trimmed by 2 bases and J by 1 base, 3 bases remained unmatched. The CDR3 is made up of 15 amino acids. CDR1 and CDR2 (germline): SGHTA, FQGTGA.